The rows below give T cell receptor beta chains drawn from one sample of a study of blood T cells in healthy people across ages. TCRdb analysed the 5' RACE reads with MiXCR anew, one entry per CDR3 protein. Of hundreds of thousands of distinct CDR3 sequences listed, 49% are singletons. Sequenced: blood. The receptors originated from a woman in her fifties or sixties in good health. The CDR3 runs from the conserved cysteine through the conserved F or W. A D gene is named only where the DNA matches it firmly. Size is stated for part of the rows, as once, few or many counts, or as a class when the clone is expanded.

>TRBV12-3/TRBV12-4|TRBJ1-1|NA|few
TGTGCCAGCACCGCACAGGTGGGGACTGAAGCTTTCTTT
CASTAQVGTEAFF
>TRBV29-1|TRBJ2-7|TRBD1|once
TGCAGCGTGCGTAGGGGAGCCGGGACAGGGATCTACGAGCAGTACTTC
CSVRRGAGTGIYEQYF
>TRBV7-9|TRBJ1-1|NA|NA
TGTGCCAGCAGGTACATGAACACTGAAGCTTTCTTT
CASRYMNTEAFF
>TRBV24-1|TRBJ2-5|NA|few
TGTGCCACTAGTACCAGGACCCAGTCCGAGACCCAGTACTTC
CATSTRTQSETQYF
>TRBV7-8|TRBJ2-5|TRBD2|NA
TGTGCCAGCAGCTTAGCTACTAGCGGGAGTTTCGAGACCCAGTACTTC
CASSLATSGSFETQYF
>TRBV5-1|TRBJ1-6|TRBD1|NA
TGCGCCAGCAGCTCCAGGGGGGAGAATCCGCCCCTCCACTTT
CASSSRGENPPLHF
>TRBV13|TRBJ2-6|TRBD2|NA
TGTGCCAGCAGCCTCGGGGGGAAGTGGGCCAACGTCCCGACTTTC
CASSLGGKWANVPTF
>TRBV6-2/TRBV6-3|TRBJ2-7|TRBD2|NA
TGTGCCAGCAGAGACCAGACCCTAGCGGGGGGCTCCTACGAGCAGTACTTC
CASRDQTLAGGSYEQYF
>TRBV25-1|TRBJ2-7|NA|NA
TGTGCCAGCAGAGCCAGGGACTGGTACGAGCAGTACTTC
CASRARDWYEQYF
>TRBV27|TRBJ2-5|NA|NA
TGTGCCAGCAGTACCCTGAAGGGCCAGAAGTACTTC
CASSTLKGQKYF
>TRBV6-5|TRBJ2-3|TRBD2|few
TGTGCCAGCAGATTGACTAGCGGAAGCACAGATACGCAGTATTTT
CASRLTSGSTDTQYF
>TRBV5-1|TRBJ2-1|TRBD2|NA
TGCGCCAGCAGCGAACCGGGACTAGCGGGAAAGCAGTTCTTC
CASSEPGLAGKQFF
>TRBV20-1|TRBJ1-1|TRBD1|NA
TGCAGTGCTCTACAGGGGGCGGACACTGAAGCTTTCTTT
CSALQGADTEAFF
>TRBV20-1|TRBJ1-2|TRBD1|NA
TGCAGTGCAGCTAGGACAGGAGAGTTCTATGGCTACACCTTC
CSAARTGEFYGYTF
>TRBV24-1|TRBJ1-4|NA|NA
TGTGCCACCAGTGACCCAAGAGGGGAAGGTGAAAAACTGTTTTTT
CATSDPRGEGEKLFF
>TRBV7-2|TRBJ2-5|NA|NA
TGTGCCAGCAGCTCCTTCGCTGATGGGACCCAGTACTTC
CASSSFADGTQYF
>TRBV15|TRBJ2-5|NA|few
TGTGCCACCAGAAGGTTCCACAATGAGCAGTACTTC
CATRRFHNEQYF
>TRBV12-3/TRBV12-4|TRBJ2-1|NA|few
TGTGCCAGCAGTTTAGGGCGGCAGGGGGGCCTCAATGAGCAGTTCTTC
CASSLGRQGGLNEQFF